This is a list of T cell receptor beta chains from one sample in a study of shared clonotypes between healthy human individuals. Generated by immunoSEQ multiplex PCR, the TCRdb table keeps only in-frame clones and is missing some. The table has over 2 million clones, 85% to 95% seen once. Sequencing input: naive CD4+ T cells sorted from blood. The receptors here all came from a man younger than 30 in good health. Both conserved end residues are part of each CDR3. A D gene is named only where the DNA matches it firmly. Some rows mark clone size as missing; the rest say once, few, many or name a class of expanded clone.

>TRBJ1-6|TRBD1|TRBV9|.
TGTGCCAGCAGCCCAACCGGGACAGGGTTCGGTTCACCCCTCCACTTT
CASSPTGTGFGSPLHF
>TRBJ1-1|.|TRBV6-5|.
TGTGCCAGCAGGGCAGGAGGTGACACTGAAGCTTTCTTT
CASRAGGDTEAFF
>TRBJ1-1|.|TRBV5-1|.
TGCGCCAGCAGCTTGGATCCGGGACTGAACACTGAAGCTTTCTTT
CASSLDPGLNTEAFF
>TRBJ2-7|.|TRBV4-2|.
TGTGCCAGCAGCCAAGACGTATTGGCTCGCGAGCAGTACTTC
CASSQDVLAREQYF
>TRBJ2-3|.|TRBV2|.
TGTGCCAGCAGTGAAGACTTCCCCGTAAGCACAGATACGCAGTATTTT
CASSEDFPVSTDTQYF
>TRBJ2-5|TRBD1|TRBV7-8|.
TGTGCCAGCAGAGAAAGGGGGCGGGAGACCCAGTACTTC
CASRERGRETQYF
>TRBJ1-2|TRBD1|TRBV7-2|.
TGTGCCAGCAGCTTTTCAGGGGGCTTTAACTATGGCTACACCTTC
CASSFSGGFNYGYTF
>TRBJ1-2|.|TRBV28|.
TGTGCCAGCATCTCAAGTGGGATGCGCCCTAACTATGGCTACACCTTC
CASISSGMRPNYGYTF
>TRBJ2-7|.|TRBV6-5|.
TGTGCCAGCAGCCGGATACCTTACGAGCAGTACTTC
CASSRIPYEQYF
>TRBJ2-5|.|TRBV5-1|.
TGCGCCAGCAGCTTGGCCGGGAAAGAGACCCAGTACTTC
CASSLAGKETQYF
>TRBJ1-1|.|TRBV7-9|.
TGTGCCAGCAGCTTGACAGGCGGGAACACTGAAGCTTTCTTT
CASSLTGGNTEAFF
>TRBJ2-5|TRBD1|TRBV18|.
TGTGCCAGCTCACGAGAGACAGGGGGCGCGGAGACCCAGTACTTC
CASSRETGGAETQYF
>TRBJ2-3|.|TRBV6-5|.
TGTGCCACCAGGGGTAGCACAGATACGCAGTATTTT
CATRGSTDTQYF
>TRBJ1-5|.|TRBV28|.
TGTGCCAGCAGTTTATATACGGGGAGCAATCAGCCCCAGCATTTT
CASSLYTGSNQPQHF
>TRBJ2-1|.|TRBV20-1|.
TGCAGTGCTAGAGCTACCAATGAGCAGTTCTTC
CSARATNEQFF
>TRBJ1-5|TRBD1|TRBV27|.
TGTGCCAGCAGTTTGGAGGGGGCCCATCAGCCCCAGCATTTT
CASSLEGAHQPQHF
>TRBJ2-5|.|TRBV10-3|.
TGTGCCATCAGTCCAGGGGATCAGACCCAGTACTTC
CAISPGDQTQYF
>TRBJ1-2|TRBD1|TRBV6-5|once
TGTGCCACTCACAGGGGGCCTACCTATGGCTACACCTTC
CATHRGPTYGYTF
>TRBJ2-2|.|TRBV4-3|.
TGCGCCAGCAGCCCGGAAGGGGGGATTGGGGAGCTGTTTTTT
CASSPEGGIGELFF
>TRBJ1-2|.|TRBV5-1|many
TGCGCCAGCAGCCCGGGGTGGGCAGGGGACGGCTACACCTTC
CASSPGWAGDGYTF
>TRBJ1-5|.|TRBV5-1|many
TGCGCCAGCAGCTTCGGCCCGGGGAGCAATCAGCCCCAGCATTTT
CASSFGPGSNQPQHF
>TRBJ2-5|.|TRBV18|.
TGTGCCAGCTCTAGGATTAGGGGCGAGGGAGTACCGGAGACCCAGTACTTC
CASSRIRGEGVPETQYF
>TRBJ2-3|.|TRBV4-2|.
TGTGCCAGCAGCCAAGATAGTAGTTCCCTAACGCAGTATTTT
CASSQDSSSLTQYF
>TRBJ2-7|.|TRBV5-1|.
TGCGCCAGCAGCTTGGAACCCGCCTACGAGCAGTACTTC
CASSLEPAYEQYF
>TRBJ2-7|.|TRBV7-2|.
TGTGCCAGCAGCTTAGGCGGGGGCCCCTACGAGCAGTACTTC
CASSLGGGPYEQYF
>TRBJ1-2|TRBD1|TRBV19|.
TGTGCCAGTAGGGACCGGGACAGGGGTGGCGACTATGGCTACACCTTC
CASRDRDRGGDYGYTF
>TRBJ1-5|.|TRBV5-1|once
TGCGCCAGCAGCCGAGGAGATAGCAATCAGCCCCAGCATTTT
CASSRGDSNQPQHF
>TRBJ2-6|.|TRBV5-6|.
TGTGCCAGCAGCTTGTGGAGGATTTACTCTGGGGCCAACGTCCTGACTTTC
CASSLWRIYSGANVLTF
>TRBJ1-1|.|TRBV4-3|once
TGCGCCAGCAGCCTCCGAGCCTCTGAAGCTTTCTTT
CASSLRASEAFF
>TRBJ1-1|.|TRBV18|once
TGTGCCAGCTCACCATATACGGCAGGGCGCACTGAAGCTTTCTTT
CASSPYTAGRTEAFF
>TRBJ2-2|TRBD2|TRBV10-3|.
TGTGCCATCAGTGGGACTAGCGGGGAAAACCGGGTGTTTTTT
CAISGTSGENRVFF
>TRBJ1-2|.|TRBV4-3|.
TGCGCCAGCAGCCAAGATGACGGCAGGATTAACTATGGCTACACCTTC
CASSQDDGRINYGYTF
>TRBJ2-7|TRBD2|TRBV5-1|.
TGCGCCAGCAGCTTGGATAAGGGGGCATATTTCCTAGCGGGGACCTACGAGCAGTACTTC
CASSLDKGAYFLAGTYEQYF
>TRBJ2-3|.|TRBV2|.
TGTGCCAGCAGTGAGGACGGGAGCACAGATACGCAGTATTTT
CASSEDGSTDTQYF
>TRBJ1-1|TRBD1|TRBV18|.
TGTGCCAGCTCACCTAGACAGGGACCGAACACTGAAGCTTTCTTT
CASSPRQGPNTEAFF
>TRBJ1-2|.|TRBV6-1|.
TGTGCCAGCAGTGAAGCCCCGGGACTTACCTATGGCTACACCTTC
CASSEAPGLTYGYTF
>TRBJ2-6|.|TRBV29-1|.
TGCAGCGTTGCAAGAGGGCAGGCTGGGGCCAACGTCCTGACTTTC
CSVARGQAGANVLTF
>TRBJ2-3|TRBD1|TRBV10-1|.
TGCGCCAGCAGTGAGGGGCAGGGGGCGTGGGATACGCAGTATTTT
CASSEGQGAWDTQYF
>TRBJ2-1|TRBD2|TRBV5-4|.
TGTGCCAGCAGCAGGAGGACTAGCGGTTCCTACAATGAGCAGTTCTTC
CASSRRTSGSYNEQFF
>TRBJ1-3|.|TRBV6-5|.
TGTGCCAGCAGTTACTCCGGGGCCTCTGGAAACACCATATATTTT
CASSYSGASGNTIYF
>TRBJ2-2|.|TRBV5-7|.
TGTGCCAGCAGCTTGGTTGGGGGGACACACACCGGGGAGCTGTTTTTT
CASSLVGGTHTGELFF
>TRBJ2-3|.|TRBV29-1|.
TGCAGCGTTAATTCCCCTGCCCCCACAGATACGCAGTATTTT
CSVNSPAPTDTQYF
>TRBJ2-2|.|TRBV6-5|.
TGTGCCAGCAGTTCAGGACAGCCTTTTACCACCGGGGAGCTGTTTTTT
CASSSGQPFTTGELFF